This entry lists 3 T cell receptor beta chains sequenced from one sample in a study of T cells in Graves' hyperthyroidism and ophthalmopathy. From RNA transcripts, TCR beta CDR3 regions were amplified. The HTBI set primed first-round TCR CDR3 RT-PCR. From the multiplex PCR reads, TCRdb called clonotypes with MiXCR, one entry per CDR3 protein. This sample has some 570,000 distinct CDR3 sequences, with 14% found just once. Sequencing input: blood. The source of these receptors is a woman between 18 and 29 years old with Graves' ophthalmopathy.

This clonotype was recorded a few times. The CDR3 reads CASSDGTGRTEAFF. CDR3 coding DNA: TGTGCCAGCAGCGACGGGACAGGGCGAACTGAAGCTTTCTTT. The V gene is TRBV9, the J gene TRBJ1-1, with 9 nucleotides matching TRBD1. The CDR3 totals 14 residues. Germline CDR1 reads SGDLS; CDR2 reads YYNGEE. The V gene end was trimmed by 3 bases and the J gene end by 5 bases; junction bases not matched to a gene: 5.

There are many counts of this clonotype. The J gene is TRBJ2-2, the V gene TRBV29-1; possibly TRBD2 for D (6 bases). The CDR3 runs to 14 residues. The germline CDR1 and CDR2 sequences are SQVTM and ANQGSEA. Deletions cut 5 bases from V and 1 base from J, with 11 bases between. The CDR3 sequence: CSVQGLLNTGELFF. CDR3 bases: TGCAGCGTTCAGGGACTCCTGAACACCGGGGAGCTGTTTTTT.

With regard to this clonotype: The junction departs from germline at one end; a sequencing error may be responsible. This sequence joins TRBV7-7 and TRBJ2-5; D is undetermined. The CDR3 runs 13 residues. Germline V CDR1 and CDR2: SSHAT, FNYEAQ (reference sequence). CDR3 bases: TGTGCTAGCACAGTGGGGTCCGAAGAGACCCAGTACTTC. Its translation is CASTVGSEETQYF.